These T cell receptor beta chains were read from a single sample in a study of shared clonotypes between healthy human individuals. Data came from immunoSEQ multiplex PCR; TCRdb stores just in-frame clones and leaves some out. The table lists 500,000 to 650,000 clones, roughly 72% of them singletons, with approximately 12% in the top ten. The specimen sequenced was PBMCs. These receptors all stem from a woman aged 40-49 years in good health. Some clones in this sample may be carry-over from other donors' samples. The conserved cysteine and the conserved F or W are not part of the CDR3 here. Fields, in order: V gene, J gene, CDR3 protein.

TRBV19	TRBJ1-2	ASRRTAGPVT
TRBV28	TRBJ1-2	ASSPDRVYGYT
TRBV11-2	TRBJ2-7	ASSFKGTGGYEQY
TRBV11-2	TRBJ2-1	ASSLDLDRHNEQF
TRBV19	TRBJ2-1	ASSTAARDEQF
TRBV5-8	TRBJ2-5	ASSLVGGGRETQY
TRBV30	TRBJ2-1	AWTWFGLAGDNEQF
TRBV7-3	TRBJ2-7	ASSLTPGTEQY
TRBV5-1	TRBJ1-3	ASSLAGGPSGNTIY
TRBV9	TRBJ1-2	ASSVGTQSGGYT
TRBV4-1	TRBJ2-1	ASSTRGSGRAGEQF
TRBV30	TRBJ2-1	AWSVHVASGRIGNEQF
TRBV5-1	TRBJ1-4	ASSYTTTNEKLF
TRBV2	TRBJ1-2	ASSEEWNGYT
TRBV6-6	TRBJ1-3	ASSSKPGQGNTIY
TRBV7-6	TRBJ1-4	ASGQEAEKLF
TRBV9	TRBJ2-1	ASSTGTYNEQF
TRBV27	TRBJ2-5	ASYSAGREGAQETQY
TRBV4-2	TRBJ2-1	ASSQDGTSGNEQF
TRBV2	TRBJ2-5	ASSESIRRSQETRY
TRBV10-3	TRBJ2-2	AISRDRNTGELF
TRBV19	TRBJ2-1	ASSMGTNNEQF
TRBV15	TRBJ1-1	ATSRERSTEAF
TRBV6-5	TRBJ2-6	ASRESSGANVLT
TRBV19	TRBJ2-3	ASSIGLAGQDTQY
TRBV29-1	TRBJ2-5	SVDGGVSQETQY
TRBV6-1	TRBJ2-3	ASSFTGGTDTQY
TRBV6-5	TRBJ2-7	ASRSSGGIYYEQY
TRBV7-9	TRBJ2-6	ASSTGQGAISGANVLT
TRBV4-2	TRBJ1-4	ASSQRGQGNPTNEKLF
TRBV5-5	TRBJ2-7	ASSPKPGGISYEQY
TRBV6-5	TRBJ2-7	ASSYSTGTGGDEQY
TRBV19	TRBJ2-1	ASSTGTSSLYEQF
TRBV6-1	TRBJ2-7	ASSLSGAVNEQY
TRBV7-2	TRBJ1-2	ASSPSLGPRRYGYT
TRBV11-2	TRBJ2-7	ASRGWLAGAYEQY
TRBV19	TRBJ2-7	ASSQVRGAYEQY
TRBV5-6	TRBJ2-5	ASSLGSLAGFETQY
TRBV11-2	TRBJ2-3	ASSLSGPTDTQY
TRBV11-3	-	ASSPGQGSSSYEQY
TRBV18	TRBJ1-5	ASSPPGQGARQPQH
TRBV18	TRBJ1-6	ASSPGADSPLH
TRBV18	TRBJ1-1	ASSASIENTEAF
TRBV29-1	-	SVEVSGLYEQY
TRBV27	TRBJ2-5	ASSLRGVETQY